The clone carrying this T cell receptor (beta chain) was counted between two and nine times. Its antigen is unidentified. These data originate in a study of CD8 T cells in ankylosing spondylitis. V shed 7 bases and J 1 base; nucleotides not matched to a gene: 6. The CDR3 is 14 residues long. Germline CDR1 SQVTM, CDR2 ANQGSEA. Study results and caveats: Seemingly distinctive of ankylosing spondylitis blood was a TCR beta motif formed by eight highly homologous variants. Reports of some motif variants in reactive arthritis synovial fluid and blood predate this one. Disease-linked clones reportedly concentrated significantly in matched ankylosing spondylitis synovial fluid.

Construction of TCR beta libraries was performed using quantitative 5'-RACE with molecular barcodes. TCRdb redid the calling of the 5' RACE reads with MiXCR, one entry per CDR3 protein. The sample yields approximately 290,000 distinct CDR3 sequences, around 20% seen once. Sequencing was performed on blood, either unsorted or a sorted T cell fraction (not recorded which). The clonotype comes from a female donor with ankylosing spondylitis or in good health (not recorded which). The chain uses TRBV29-1 and TRBJ2-1, with TRBD2 matching over 8 bases. This CDR3 reads CSAGTRFSYNEQFF. Here the CDR3 DNA reads TGCAGCGCTGGGACTAGATTTTCCTACAATGAGCAGTTCTTC.